A selection of T cell receptor beta chains follows, all from one sample in a study of blood T cell repertoires in COVID-19. Only in-frame clones appear in the TCRdb table, and some are missing; sequencing was by immunoSEQ multiplex PCR. The table lists 95,000 to 110,000 clones, about nine tenths of them singletons. Sequencing input: peripheral blood. Every receptor here comes from a woman of 80 years or more in a cohort sampled during active COVID-19. Each CDR3 is given with its conserved first and last residue. A D gene is named only where the DNA matches it firmly. Rows may omit the clone size; those that give it use once, few, many or a size class.

TRBV2,.,TRBJ1-1,.,TGTGCCAAGGAGAGTACGGGCACTGAAGCTTTCTTT,CAKESTGTEAFF
TRBV10-3,.,TRBJ1-2,.,TGTGCCATCAGTGAGTATCGGGACTATGGCTACACCTTC,CAISEYRDYGYTF
TRBV2,.,TRBJ2-7,.,TGTGCCAGCGGGAAGGGGGGGAGCTCCTACGAGCAGTACTTC,CASGKGGSSYEQYF
TRBV9,TRBD2,TRBJ2-3,.,TGTGCCAGCAGACGTACTAGCGGGAGAGTTCAGGGGGATACGCAGTATTTT,CASRRTSGRVQGDTQYF
TRBV6-1,TRBD2,TRBJ2-1,.,TGTGCCAGCAGTGATTCCCTGCTAGCGGGAGGAGGGAATGAGCAGTTCTTC,CASSDSLLAGGGNEQFF
TRBV19,TRBD1,TRBJ2-4,.,TGTGCCAGTAGTATTCCCCATGACCTCAGGGGGCAAAACATTCAGTACTTC,CASSIPHDLRGQNIQYF
TRBV12-3/TRBV12-4,.,TRBJ2-3,.,TGTGCCAGCAGCCCCCTTCCAGATACGCAGTATTTT,CASSPLPDTQYF
TRBV7-3,TRBD2,TRBJ2-1,.,TGTGCCAGCAGCTCATCGACTAGCCCGTTTTACAATGAGCAGTTCTTC,CASSSSTSPFYNEQFF
TRBV7-9,.,TRBJ2-1,few,TGTGCCAGCACTCGCCAGGGGTTAGGCGACAATGAGCAGTTCTTC,CASTRQGLGDNEQFF
TRBV10-3,.,TRBJ1-4,.,TGTGCCATCAGTGGGGCAGCGGTCGGTGAAAAACTGTTTTTT,CAISGAAVGEKLFF
TRBV24-1,.,TRBJ2-1,.,TGTGCCACCAGTGATTCATTAGGGGGGGGCAATGAGCAGTTCTTC,CATSDSLGGGNEQFF
TRBV9,.,TRBJ2-7,.,TGTGCCAGCAGCAGGGGTGATCTTTACGAGCAGTACTTC,CASSRGDLYEQYF
TRBV25-1,TRBD2,TRBJ2-7,.,TGTGCCAGCAGTGCCATGGGACTAGCGGATTACGAGCAGTACTTC,CASSAMGLADYEQYF
TRBV11-3,.,TRBJ2-2,.,TGTGCCAGCAGCCCCTTAGGGCAGGGGCTGAACACCGGGGAGCTGTTTTTT,CASSPLGQGLNTGELFF
TRBV3-1/TRBV3-2,.,TRBJ1-5,.,TGTGCCAGCAGCCAAGAAGTCGCTAGTCGGCCCCAGCATTTT,CASSQEVASRPQHF
TRBV12-3/TRBV12-4,.,TRBJ2-1,.,TGTGCCAGCAGACTGGGGGGTTACAATGAGCAGTTCTTC,CASRLGGYNEQFF
TRBV29-1,TRBD1,TRBJ1-1,.,TGCAGCGGGGGACAGATGAACACTGAAGCTTTCTTT,CSGGQMNTEAFF
TRBV5-1,TRBD2,TRBJ2-1,.,TGCGCCAGCAGCTTTGGGACTAGCGGGAGTCGAGAGCAGTTCTTC,CASSFGTSGSREQFF
TRBV7-9,.,TRBJ1-5,.,TGTGCCAGCAGCTACCCCCCGGGTCAGTTGAATCAGCCCCAGCATTTT,CASSYPPGQLNQPQHF
TRBV24-1,.,TRBJ2-1,.,TGTGCCACCAGGGGACTCACAGGGGACAATGAGCAGTTCTTC,CATRGLTGDNEQFF
TRBV7-9,TRBD1,TRBJ2-4,once,TGTGCCAGCAGCAAACAGGGGTTAGACAAAAACATTCAGTACTTC,CASSKQGLDKNIQYF
TRBV28,.,TRBJ1-1,few,TGTGCCAGCAGTTCCACAGACAGTCCATCCCCATTT,CASSSTDSPSPF
TRBV14,TRBD2,TRBJ2-1,.,TGTGCCAGCAGCCAAGATTGGGGGGGCTCCTACAATGAGCAGTTCTTC,CASSQDWGGSYNEQFF
TRBV5-1,TRBD2,TRBJ2-1,.,TGCGCCAGCAGCTTGGAGACTAGCGGGATGAATGAGCAGTTCTTC,CASSLETSGMNEQFF
TRBV28,.,TRBJ2-1,once,TGTGCCAGCAGTTTTGTCCAGGCAAATGAGCAGTTCTTC,CASSFVQANEQFF
TRBV15,.,TRBJ2-2,.,TGTGCCACCAGCAGAGACAGGGTGGCCGGGGAGCTGTTTTTT,CATSRDRVAGELFF
TRBV21-1,.,TRBJ2-5,.,TGTGCCAGCCTGACGGGACAACAGGTGGAGACCCAGTACTTC,CASLTGQQVETQYF
TRBV27,TRBD2,TRBJ2-5,.,TGTGCCAGCAGGCAAACTAGCGGGATGGTACAGACCCAGTACTTC,CASRQTSGMVQTQYF
TRBV19,TRBD1,TRBJ2-7,.,TGTGCCAGTAGGCGACAGGGAGAGCAGTACTTC,CASRRQGEQYF
TRBV6-5,TRBD1,TRBJ2-3,few,TGTGCCAGCCTAGACAGGGCTGGAGATACGCAGTATTTT,CASLDRAGDTQYF
TRBV12-2,.,TRBJ1-2,.,TGTGCAAGTTCCTGCCTCTGTCAGTCCGGGACACAGAACTATGGCTACACCTTC,CASSCLCQSGTQNYGYTF
TRBV18,.,TRBJ2-1,.,TGTGCCAGCTCACAGGACACGGACAATGAGCAGTTCTTC,CASSQDTDNEQFF